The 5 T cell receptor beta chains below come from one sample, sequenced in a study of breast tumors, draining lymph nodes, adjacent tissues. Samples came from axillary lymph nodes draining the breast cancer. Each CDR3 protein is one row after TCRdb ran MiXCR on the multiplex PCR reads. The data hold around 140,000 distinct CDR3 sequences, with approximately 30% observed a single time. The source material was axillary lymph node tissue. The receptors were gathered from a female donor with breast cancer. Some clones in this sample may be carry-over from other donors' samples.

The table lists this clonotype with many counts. CDR3 nucleotide sequence: TGTGCCAGCAGGCAGACGGAAAAGGATTCACCCCTCCACTTT. Amino acid sequence: CASRQTEKDSPLHF. The V and J genes are TRBV12-3 or TRBV12-4 and TRBJ1-6; no clear D gene. V lost 6 bases and J 8 bases, leaving 14 bases between the germline ends. This CDR3 contains 14 residues.

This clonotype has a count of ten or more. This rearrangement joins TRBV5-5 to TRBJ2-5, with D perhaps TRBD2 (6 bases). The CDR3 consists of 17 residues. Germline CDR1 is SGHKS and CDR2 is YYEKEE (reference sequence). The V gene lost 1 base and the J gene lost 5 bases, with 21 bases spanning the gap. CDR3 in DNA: TGTGCCAGCAGCTTGCTATCGGGAGACACCTCTCGGGAGACCCAGTACTTC. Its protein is CASSLLSGDTSRETQYF.

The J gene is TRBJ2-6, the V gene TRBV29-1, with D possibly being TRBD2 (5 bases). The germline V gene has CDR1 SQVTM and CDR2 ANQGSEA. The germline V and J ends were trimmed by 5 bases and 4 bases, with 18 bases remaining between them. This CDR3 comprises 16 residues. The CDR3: CSVPRGTNTGANVLTF. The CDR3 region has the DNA TGCAGCGTTCCCCGGGGAACCAACACCGGGGCCAACGTCCTGACTTTC. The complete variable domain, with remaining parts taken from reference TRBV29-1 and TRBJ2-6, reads SAVISQKPSRDICQRGTSLTIQCQVDSQVTMMFWYRQQPGQSLTLIATANQGSEATYESGFVIDKFPISRPNLTFSTLTVSNMSPEDSSIYLCSVPRGTNTGANVLTFGAGSRLTVL.

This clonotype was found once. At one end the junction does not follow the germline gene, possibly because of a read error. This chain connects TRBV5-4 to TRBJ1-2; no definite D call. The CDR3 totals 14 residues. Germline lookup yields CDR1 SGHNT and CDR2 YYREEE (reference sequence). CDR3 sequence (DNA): TGTGCCAGCAGCTTGGGGACGGAAACCTATGGCCACACCTTC. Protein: CASSLGTETYGHTF.

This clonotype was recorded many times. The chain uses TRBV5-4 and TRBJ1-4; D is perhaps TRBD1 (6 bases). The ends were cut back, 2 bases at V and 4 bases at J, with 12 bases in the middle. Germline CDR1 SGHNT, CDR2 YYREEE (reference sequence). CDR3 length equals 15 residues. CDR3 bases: TGTGCCAGCAGCTTTCGACAGGATCATAATGAAAAACTGTTTTTT. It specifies CASSFRQDHNEKLFF.